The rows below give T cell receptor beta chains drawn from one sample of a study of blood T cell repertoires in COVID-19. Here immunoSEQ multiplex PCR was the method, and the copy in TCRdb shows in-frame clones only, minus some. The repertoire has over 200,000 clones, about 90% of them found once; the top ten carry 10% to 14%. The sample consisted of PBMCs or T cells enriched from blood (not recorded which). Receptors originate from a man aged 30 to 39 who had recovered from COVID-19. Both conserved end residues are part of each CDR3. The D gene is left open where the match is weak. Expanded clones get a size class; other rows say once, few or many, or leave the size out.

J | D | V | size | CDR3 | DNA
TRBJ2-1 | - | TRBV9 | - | CASGWSYNEQFF | TGTGCCAGCGGCTGGTCCTACAATGAGCAGTTCTTC
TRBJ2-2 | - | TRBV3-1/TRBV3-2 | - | CASSPDPGTGELFF | TGTGCCAGCAGCCCAGATCCAGGCACCGGGGAGCTGTTTTTT
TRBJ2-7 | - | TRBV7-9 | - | CASSRWEQSSYEQYF | TGTGCCAGCAGCCGTTGGGAGCAGTCCTCCTACGAGCAGTACTTC
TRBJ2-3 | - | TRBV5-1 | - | CASSFAADTQYF | TGCGCCAGCAGCTTTGCAGCGGATACGCAGTATTTT
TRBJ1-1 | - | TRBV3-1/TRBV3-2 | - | CASSHSGVKAFF | TGTGCCAGCAGCCACTCCGGAGTAAAGGCTTTCTTT
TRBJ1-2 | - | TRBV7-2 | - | CASSLASYGYTF | TGTGCCAGCAGCTTAGCGTCGTATGGCTACACCTTC
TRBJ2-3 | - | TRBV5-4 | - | CAGLGDPRSTDTQYF | TGTGCGGGACTTGGAGATCCCAGGAGCACAGATACGCAGTATTTT
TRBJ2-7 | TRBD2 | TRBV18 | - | CASSPRSGRGAGEVNEQYF | TGTGCCAGCTCACCACGGAGCGGGCGGGGAGCGGGAGAAGTGAACGAGCAGTACTTC
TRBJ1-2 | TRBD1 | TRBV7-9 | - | CASSATGAGVHGYTF | TGTGCCAGCAGCGCGACAGGGGCCGGAGTTCATGGCTACACCTTC
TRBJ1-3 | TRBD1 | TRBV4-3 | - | CASSHGTGSVGSGNTIYF | TGCGCCAGCAGCCACGGGACAGGCTCGGTAGGTTCTGGAAACACCATATATTTT
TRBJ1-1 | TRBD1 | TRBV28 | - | CASDGQGGRAEAFF | TGTGCCAGCGATGGACAGGGAGGACGGGCTGAAGCTTTCTTT
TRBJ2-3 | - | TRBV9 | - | CASSVSPVRGATDTQYF | TGTGCCAGCAGCGTCTCCCCTGTTCGGGGGGCCACAGATACGCAGTATTTT
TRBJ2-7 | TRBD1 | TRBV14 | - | CASSPPTGTASYEQYF | TGTGCCAGCAGCCCCCCAACCGGGACAGCTTCCTACGAGCAGTACTTC
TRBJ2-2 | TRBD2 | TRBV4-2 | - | CASSLIAGGDNGELFF | TGTGCCAGCAGCCTGATAGCGGGAGGGGATAACGGGGAGCTGTTTTTT
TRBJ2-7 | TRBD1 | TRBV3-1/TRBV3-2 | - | CASSPTLTGQHYEQYF | TGTGCCAGCAGCCCCACACTCACGGGACAGCACTACGAGCAGTACTTC
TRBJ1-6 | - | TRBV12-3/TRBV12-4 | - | CASRGQGNSPLHF | TGTGCCAGCAGGGGACAAGGGAATTCACCCCTCCACTTT
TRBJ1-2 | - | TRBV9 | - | CASSAGDDEYYGYTF | TGTGCCAGCAGCGCGGGGGACGATGAGTACTATGGCTACACCTTC
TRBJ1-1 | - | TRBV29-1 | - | CSELEAFF | TGCAGCGAGCTAGAAGCTTTCTTT
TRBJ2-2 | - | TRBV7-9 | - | CASSTTSRTGELFF | TGTGCCAGCAGCACGACTAGTAGAACCGGGGAGCTGTTTTTT
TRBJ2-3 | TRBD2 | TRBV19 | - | CASSRASGRTPDTQYF | TGTGCCAGTAGTAGGGCTAGCGGGAGGACACCAGATACGCAGTATTTT
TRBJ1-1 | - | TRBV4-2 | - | CASSQEGRGTAEAFF | TGTGCCAGCAGCCAAGAGGGTCGGGGGACTGCTGAAGCTTTCTTT
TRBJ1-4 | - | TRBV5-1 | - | CASSLVTDNEKLFF | TGCGCCAGCAGCTTGGTTACAGATAATGAAAAACTGTTTTTT
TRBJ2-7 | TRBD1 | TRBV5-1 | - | CASSFRDRGQEQYF | TGCGCCAGCAGCTTCCGGGACAGGGGACAAGAGCAGTACTTC
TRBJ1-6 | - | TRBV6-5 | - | CASSYSAREGISPLHF | TGTGCCAGCAGTTACTCGGCCAGGGAAGGGATTTCACCCCTCCACTTT
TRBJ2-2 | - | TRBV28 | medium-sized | CASSLNRLGLTGELFF | TGTGCCAGCAGTTTAAATCGTTTGGGCCTAACCGGGGAGCTGTTTTTT
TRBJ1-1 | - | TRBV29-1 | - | CSVPSGHTEAFF | TGCAGCGTTCCGTCAGGGCACACTGAAGCTTTCTTT
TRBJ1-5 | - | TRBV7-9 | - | CASSFDRSGNQPQHF | TGTGCCAGCAGCTTTGACAGGTCGGGCAATCAGCCCCAGCATTTT